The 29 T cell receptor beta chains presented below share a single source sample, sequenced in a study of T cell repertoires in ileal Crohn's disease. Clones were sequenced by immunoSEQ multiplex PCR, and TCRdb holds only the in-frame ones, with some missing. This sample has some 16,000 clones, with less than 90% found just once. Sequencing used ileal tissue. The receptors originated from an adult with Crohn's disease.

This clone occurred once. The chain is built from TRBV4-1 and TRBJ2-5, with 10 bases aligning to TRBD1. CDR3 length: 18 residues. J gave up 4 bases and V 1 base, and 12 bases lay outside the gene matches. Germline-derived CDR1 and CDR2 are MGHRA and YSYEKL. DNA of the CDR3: TGCGCCAGCAGCCAAGTCCTCCCCGGACAGGGGGAAGGAGAGACCCAGTACTTC. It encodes CASSQVLPGQGEGETQYF.

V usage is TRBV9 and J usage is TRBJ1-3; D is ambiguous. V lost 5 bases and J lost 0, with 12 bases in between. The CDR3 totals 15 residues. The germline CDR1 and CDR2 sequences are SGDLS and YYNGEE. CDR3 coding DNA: TGTGCCAGCAGTGAGGAGCCAAGCTCTGGAAACACCATATATTTT. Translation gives CASSEEPSSGNTIYF.

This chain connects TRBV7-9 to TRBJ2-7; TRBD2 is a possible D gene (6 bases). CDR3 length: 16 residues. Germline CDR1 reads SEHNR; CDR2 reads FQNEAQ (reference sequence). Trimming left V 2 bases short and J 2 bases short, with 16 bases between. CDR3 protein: CASSLMGGFATYEQYF. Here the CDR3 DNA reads TGTGCCAGCAGCTTAATGGGGGGTTTCGCGACCTACGAGCAGTACTTC.

CDR3: CASSVKAGAYNEQFF. The DNA of the CDR3 is TGTGCCAGCAGCGTAAAAGCGGGGGCGTACAATGAGCAGTTCTTC. The genes are TRBV9 and TRBJ2-1; 8 bases are shared with TRBD2. This CDR3 spans 15 amino acids. Trimming cost V 1 base and J 4 bases; bases outside gene matches: 4. Germline values: CDR1 SGDLS, CDR2 YYNGEE.

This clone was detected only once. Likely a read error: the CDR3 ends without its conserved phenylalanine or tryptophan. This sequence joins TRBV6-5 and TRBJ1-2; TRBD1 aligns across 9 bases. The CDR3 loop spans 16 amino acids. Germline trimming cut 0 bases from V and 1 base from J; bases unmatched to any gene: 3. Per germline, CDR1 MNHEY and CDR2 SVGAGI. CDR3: CASSYSTGGLNYGYTL. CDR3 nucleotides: TGTGCCAGCAGTTACTCGACAGGGGGACTTAACTATGGCTACACCCTC.

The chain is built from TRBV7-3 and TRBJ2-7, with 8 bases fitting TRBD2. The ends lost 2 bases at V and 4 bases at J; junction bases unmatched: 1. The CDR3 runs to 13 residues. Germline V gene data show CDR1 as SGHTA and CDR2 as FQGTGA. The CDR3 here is CASSLAGGYEQYF. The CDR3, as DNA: TGTGCCAGCAGCTTAGCGGGGGGTTACGAGCAGTACTTC.

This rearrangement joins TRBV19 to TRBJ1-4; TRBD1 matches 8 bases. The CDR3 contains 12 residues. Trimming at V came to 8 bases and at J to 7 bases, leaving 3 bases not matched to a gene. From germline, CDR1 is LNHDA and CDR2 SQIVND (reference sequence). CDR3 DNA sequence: TGTGCCAGTTCCAGGGGGCGTGAAAAACTGTTTTTT. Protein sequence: CASSRGREKLFF. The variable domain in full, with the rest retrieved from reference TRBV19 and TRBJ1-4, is DGGITQSPKYLFRKEGQNVTLSCEQNLNHDAMYWYRQDPGQGLRLIYYSQIVNDFQKGDIAEGYSVSREKKESFPLTVTSAQKNPTAFYLCASSRGREKLFFGSGTQLSVL.

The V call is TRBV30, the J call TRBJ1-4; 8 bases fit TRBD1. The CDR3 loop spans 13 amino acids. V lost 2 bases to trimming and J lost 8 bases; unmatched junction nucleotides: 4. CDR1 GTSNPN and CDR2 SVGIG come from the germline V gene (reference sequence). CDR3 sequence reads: CAWSQGAREKLFF. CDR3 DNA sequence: TGTGCCTGGAGTCAGGGGGCGAGGGAAAAACTGTTTTTT. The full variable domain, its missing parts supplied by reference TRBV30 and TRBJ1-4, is SQTIHQWPATLVQPVGSPLSLECTVEGTSNPNLYWYRQAAGRGLQLLFYSVGIGQISSEVPQNLSASRPQDRQFILSSKKLLLSDSGFYLCAWSQGAREKLFFGSGTQLSVL.

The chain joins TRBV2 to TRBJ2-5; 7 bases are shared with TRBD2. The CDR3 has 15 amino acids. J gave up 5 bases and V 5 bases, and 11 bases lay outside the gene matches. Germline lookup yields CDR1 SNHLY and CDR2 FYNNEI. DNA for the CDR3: TGTGCCAGCAGTCCTCCGGGACTACGGTATGAGACCCAGTACTTC. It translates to CASSPPGLRYETQYF.

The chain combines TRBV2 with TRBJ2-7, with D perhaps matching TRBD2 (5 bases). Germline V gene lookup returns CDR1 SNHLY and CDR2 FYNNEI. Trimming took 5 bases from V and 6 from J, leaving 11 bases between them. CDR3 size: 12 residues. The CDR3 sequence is CASSWTSGEQYF. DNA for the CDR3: TGTGCCAGCAGTTGGACCAGCGGCGAGCAGTACTTC.

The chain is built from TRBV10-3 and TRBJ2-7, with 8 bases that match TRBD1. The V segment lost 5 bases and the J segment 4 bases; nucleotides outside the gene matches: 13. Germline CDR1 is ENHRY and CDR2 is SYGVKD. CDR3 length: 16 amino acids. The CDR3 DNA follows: TGTGCCATCAGTTCGGACAGGGCTTTTAAATGGTACGAGCAGTACTTC. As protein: CAISSDRAFKWYEQYF.

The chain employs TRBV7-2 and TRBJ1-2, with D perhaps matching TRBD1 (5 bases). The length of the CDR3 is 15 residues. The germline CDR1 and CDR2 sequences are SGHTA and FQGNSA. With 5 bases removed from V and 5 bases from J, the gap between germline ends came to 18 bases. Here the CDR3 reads CASSPGGGRRYGYTF. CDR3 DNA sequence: TGTGCCAGCAGCCCGGGTGGGGGGAGGAGATATGGCTACACCTTC.

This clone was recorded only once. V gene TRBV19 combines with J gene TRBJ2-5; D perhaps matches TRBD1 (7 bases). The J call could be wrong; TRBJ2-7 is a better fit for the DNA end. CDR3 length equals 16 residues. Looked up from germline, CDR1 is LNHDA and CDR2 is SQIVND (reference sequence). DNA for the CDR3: TGTGCCAGTAGTGTTTCCCTCTCAGGGGGGATTTACGAGCAGTACTTC. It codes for CASSVSLSGGIYEQYF.

The CDR3 DNA sequence: TGTGCCAGTTGGTCCTTGGGGGGGCAAATTGATTCACCCCTCCACTTT. The encoded protein is CASWSLGGQIDSPLHF. The chain couples TRBV7-3 to TRBJ1-6, with D possibly being TRBD1 (6 bases). Deletions cut 9 bases from V and 8 bases from J, with 23 bases between. The CDR3 consists of 16 residues. The germline V gene has CDR1 SGHTA and CDR2 FQGTGA.

In nucleotides, the CDR3 is TGTGCCAGCAGACAAACCAGGGGTAGGGCCTCGAACACCGGGGAGCTGTTTTTT. Protein: CASRQTRGRASNTGELFF. The chain joins TRBV27 to TRBJ2-2, with D possibly being TRBD1 (6 bases). Germline values: CDR1 MNHEY, CDR2 SMNVEV (reference sequence). The CDR3 covers 18 residues. The germline V and J ends were trimmed by 6 bases and 0 bases, with 20 bases remaining between them.

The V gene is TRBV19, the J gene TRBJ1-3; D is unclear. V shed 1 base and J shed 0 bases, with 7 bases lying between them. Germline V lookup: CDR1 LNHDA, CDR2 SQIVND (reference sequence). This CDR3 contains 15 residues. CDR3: CASSIGQISGNTIYF. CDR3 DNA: TGTGCCAGTAGTATAGGGCAGATCTCTGGAAACACCATATATTTT.

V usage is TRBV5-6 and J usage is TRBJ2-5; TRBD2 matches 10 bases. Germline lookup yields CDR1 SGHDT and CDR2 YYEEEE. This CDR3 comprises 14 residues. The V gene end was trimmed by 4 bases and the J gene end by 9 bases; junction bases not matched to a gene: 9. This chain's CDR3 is CASSQGLAREAQYF. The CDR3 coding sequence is TGTGCCAGCAGCCAGGGACTAGCGAGGGAGGCCCAGTACTTC.

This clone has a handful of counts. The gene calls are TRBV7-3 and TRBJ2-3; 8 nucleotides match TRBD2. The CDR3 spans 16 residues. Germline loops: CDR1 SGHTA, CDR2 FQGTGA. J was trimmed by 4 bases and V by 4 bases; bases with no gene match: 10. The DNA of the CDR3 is TGTGCCAGCAGCTCGGGGACTAGATTTAACTCAGATACGCAGTATTTT. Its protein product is CASSSGTRFNSDTQYF.

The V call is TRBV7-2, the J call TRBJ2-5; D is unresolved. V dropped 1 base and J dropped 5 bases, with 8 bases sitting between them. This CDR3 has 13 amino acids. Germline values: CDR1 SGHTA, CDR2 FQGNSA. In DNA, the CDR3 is TGTGCCAGCAGCTTAGTCAACACGGAGACCCAGTACTTC. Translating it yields CASSLVNTETQYF.

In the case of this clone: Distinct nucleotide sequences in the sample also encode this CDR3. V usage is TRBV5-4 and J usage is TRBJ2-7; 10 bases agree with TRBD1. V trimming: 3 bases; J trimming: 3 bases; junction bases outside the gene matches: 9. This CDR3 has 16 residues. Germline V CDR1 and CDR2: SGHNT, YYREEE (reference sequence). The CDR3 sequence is CASSYYPGTGDYEQYF. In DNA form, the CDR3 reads TGTGCCAGCAGCTACTACCCCGGGACAGGGGACTACGAGCAGTACTTC.

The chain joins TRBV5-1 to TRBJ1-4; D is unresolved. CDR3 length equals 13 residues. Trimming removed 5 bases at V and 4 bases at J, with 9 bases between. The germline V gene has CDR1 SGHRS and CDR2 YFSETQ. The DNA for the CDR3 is TGCGCCAGCAGTCCGGTCGTTAATGAAAAACTGTTTTTT. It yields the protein CASSPVVNEKLFF. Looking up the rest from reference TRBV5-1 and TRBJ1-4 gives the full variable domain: KAGVTQTPRYLIKTRGQQVTLSCSPISGHRSVSWYQQTPGQGLQFLFEYFSETQRNKGNFPGRFSGRQFSNSRSEMNVSTLELGDSALYLCASSPVVNEKLFFGSGTQLSVL.

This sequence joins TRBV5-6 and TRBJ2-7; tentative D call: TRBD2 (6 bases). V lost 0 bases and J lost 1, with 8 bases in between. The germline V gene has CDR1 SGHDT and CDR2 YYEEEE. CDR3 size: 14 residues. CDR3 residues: CASSLGGESYEQYF. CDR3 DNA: TGTGCCAGCAGCTTGGGCGGGGAATCCTACGAGCAGTACTTC.

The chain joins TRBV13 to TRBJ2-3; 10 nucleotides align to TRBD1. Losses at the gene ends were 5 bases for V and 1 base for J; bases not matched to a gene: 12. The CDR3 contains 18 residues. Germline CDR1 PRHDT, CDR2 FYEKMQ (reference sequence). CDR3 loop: CASSVRDRGLMGTDTQYF. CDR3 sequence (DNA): TGTGCCAGCAGCGTCCGGGACAGGGGATTAATGGGCACAGATACGCAGTATTTT. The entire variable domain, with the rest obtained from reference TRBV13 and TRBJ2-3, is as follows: AAGVIQSPRHLIKEKRETATLKCYPIPRHDTVYWYQQGPGQDPQFLISFYEKMQSDKGSIPDRFSAQQFSDYHSELNMSSLELGDSALYFCASSVRDRGLMGTDTQYFGPGTRLTVL.

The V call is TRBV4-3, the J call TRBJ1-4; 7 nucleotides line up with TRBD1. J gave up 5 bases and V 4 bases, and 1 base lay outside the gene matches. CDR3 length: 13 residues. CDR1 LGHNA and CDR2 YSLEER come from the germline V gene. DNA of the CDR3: TGCGCCAGCAGCCCGGGACAGAATGAAAAACTGTTTTTT. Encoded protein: CASSPGQNEKLFF.

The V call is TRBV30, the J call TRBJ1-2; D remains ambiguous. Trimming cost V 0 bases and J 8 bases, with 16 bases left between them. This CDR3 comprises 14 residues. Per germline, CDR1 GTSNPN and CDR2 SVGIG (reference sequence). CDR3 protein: CAWSVLVDGKGYTF. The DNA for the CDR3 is TGTGCCTGGAGTGTACTCGTAGACGGGAAGGGCTACACCTTC.

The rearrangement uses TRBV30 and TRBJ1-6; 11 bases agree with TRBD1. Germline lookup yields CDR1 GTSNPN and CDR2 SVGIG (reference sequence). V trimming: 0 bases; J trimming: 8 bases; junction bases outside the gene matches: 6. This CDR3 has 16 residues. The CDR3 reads CAWSVRTGGLDSPLHF. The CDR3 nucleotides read TGTGCCTGGAGTGTAAGGACAGGGGGCTTGGATTCACCCCTCCACTTT.

The CDR3 DNA sequence: TGTGCCAGCAGGGTAGCGGGGGGGTTCAATGAGCAGTTCTTC. Its protein is CASRVAGGFNEQFF. The chain links TRBV6-1 to TRBJ2-1, with 11 bases aligning to TRBD2. The V and J ends lost 6 bases and 6 bases, in that order; junction bases with no gene match: 4. Germline V gene data show CDR1 as MNHNS and CDR2 as SASEGT. The CDR3 sequence is 14 residues long.

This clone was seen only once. In DNA, the CDR3 is TGTGCCAGCAGCTTAGACACGACGGGGGCCCAGTACTTC. This codes for CASSLDTTGAQYF. The chain uses TRBV11-2 and TRBJ2-5; maybe TRBD2 (6 bases). Germline-derived CDR1 and CDR2 are SGHAT and FQNNGV. This CDR3 spans 13 amino acids. The ends were cut back, 0 bases at V and 9 bases at J, with 11 bases in the middle.

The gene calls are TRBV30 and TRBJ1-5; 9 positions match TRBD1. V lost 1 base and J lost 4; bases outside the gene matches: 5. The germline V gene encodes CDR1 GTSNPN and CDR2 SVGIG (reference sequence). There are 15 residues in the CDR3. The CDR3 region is CAWSAKTGGNQPQHF. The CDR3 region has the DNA TGTGCCTGGAGTGCAAAGACAGGGGGAAATCAGCCCCAGCATTTT.